This section outlines one TCR beta chain sequence together with its context. Antigen specificity is unknown. The CDR3 is made up of 13 amino acids. The V end lost 0 bases, the J end lost 3 bases, and 9 bases lay between the germline ends. The germline V gene has CDR1 GTSNPN and CDR2 SVGIG (reference sequence). This sample is drawn from a study of OX40 agonist ivuxolimab in advanced cancers. Overall study results and limits: Average numbers of expanded clones were greater in CD8+ T cells than in CD4+.

Data came from immunoSEQ multiplex PCR; TCRdb stores just in-frame clones and leaves some out. The table records 50,000 to 70,000 clones, roughly four fifths of them present only once. This TCR was sampled from an adult with an advanced solid tumor such as melanoma, head and neck, liver or kidney cancer. This material consisted of CD4+ or CD8+ T cells sorted from blood, taken in a trial of the OX40 agonist ivuxolimab. This chain uses TRBV30 with TRBJ2-7; D unresolved. The CDR3 DNA sequence: TGTGCCTGGAGTGTTTATACTGGCTACGAGCAGTACTTC. Protein sequence: CAWSVYTGYEQYF.